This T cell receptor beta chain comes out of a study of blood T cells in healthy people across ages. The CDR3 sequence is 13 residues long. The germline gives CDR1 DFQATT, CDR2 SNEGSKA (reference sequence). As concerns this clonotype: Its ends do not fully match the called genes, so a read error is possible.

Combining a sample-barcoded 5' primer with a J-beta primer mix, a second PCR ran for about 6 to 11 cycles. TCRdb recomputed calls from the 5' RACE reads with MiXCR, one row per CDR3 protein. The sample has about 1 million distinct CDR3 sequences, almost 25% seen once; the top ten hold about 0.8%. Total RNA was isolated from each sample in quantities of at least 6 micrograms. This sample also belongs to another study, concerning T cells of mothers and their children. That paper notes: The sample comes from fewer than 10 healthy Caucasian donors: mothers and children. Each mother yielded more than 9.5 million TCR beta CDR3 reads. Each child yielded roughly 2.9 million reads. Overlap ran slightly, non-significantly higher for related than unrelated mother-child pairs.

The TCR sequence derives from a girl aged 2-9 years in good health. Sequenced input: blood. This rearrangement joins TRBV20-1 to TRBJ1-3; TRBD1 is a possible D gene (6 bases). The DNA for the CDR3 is TGCAGTGCTGTACAGGGATCTGGAACCACCATATATTTT. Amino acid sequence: CSAVQGSGTTIYF.